Below, one TCR beta chain is given with its context. Sequencing used immunoSEQ multiplex PCR; TCRdb keeps in-frame clones, though not all of them. The sample carries 150,000 to 200,000 clones, approximately 94% recorded once. This sample is part of a study of control samples from healthy donors and cancer patients. V was shortened by 5 bases and J by 3 bases, with 14 bases between the two germline ends. The CDR3 runs to 14 residues. Germline values: CDR1 MRHNA, CDR2 SNTAGT. Sequenced input: blood. This chain uses TRBV6-4 with TRBJ2-7; D might be TRBD1 or TRBD2, each matching 5 bases. This sequence originates from a man aged 25 to 40 in good health. This chain's CDR3 is CASSTPGAFYEQYF. DNA for the CDR3: TGTGCCAGCAGTACCCCCGGGGCCTTCTACGAGCAGTACTTC.